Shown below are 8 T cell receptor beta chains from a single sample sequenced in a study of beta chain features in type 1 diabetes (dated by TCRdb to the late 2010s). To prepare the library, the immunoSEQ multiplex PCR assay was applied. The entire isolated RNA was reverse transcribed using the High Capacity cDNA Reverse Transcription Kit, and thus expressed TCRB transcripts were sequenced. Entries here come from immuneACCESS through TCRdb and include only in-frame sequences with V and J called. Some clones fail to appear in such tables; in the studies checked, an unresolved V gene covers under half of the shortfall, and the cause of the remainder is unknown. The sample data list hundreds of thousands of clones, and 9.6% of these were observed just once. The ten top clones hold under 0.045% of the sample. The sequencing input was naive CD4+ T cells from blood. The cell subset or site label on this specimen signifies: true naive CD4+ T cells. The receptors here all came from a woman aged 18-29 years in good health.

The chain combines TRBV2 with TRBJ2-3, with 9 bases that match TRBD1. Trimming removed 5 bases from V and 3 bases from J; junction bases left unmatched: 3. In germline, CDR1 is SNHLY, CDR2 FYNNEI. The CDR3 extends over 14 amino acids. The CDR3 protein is CASSRQGGTDTQYF. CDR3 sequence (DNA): TGTGCCAGCAGTCGACAGGGGGGGACAGATACGCAGTATTTT. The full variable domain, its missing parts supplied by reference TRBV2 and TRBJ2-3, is EPEVTQTPSHQVTQMGQEVILRCVPISNHLYFYWYRQILGQKVEFLVSFYNNEISEKSEIFDDQFSVERPDGSNFTLKIRSTKLEDSAMYFCASSRQGGTDTQYFGPGTRLTVL.

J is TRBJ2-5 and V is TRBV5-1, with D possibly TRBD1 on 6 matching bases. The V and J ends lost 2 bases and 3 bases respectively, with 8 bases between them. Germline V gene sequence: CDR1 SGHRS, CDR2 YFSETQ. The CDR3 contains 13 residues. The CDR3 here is CASSLTGKETQYF. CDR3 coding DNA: TGCGCCAGCAGCTTAACAGGGAAAGAGACCCAGTACTTC.

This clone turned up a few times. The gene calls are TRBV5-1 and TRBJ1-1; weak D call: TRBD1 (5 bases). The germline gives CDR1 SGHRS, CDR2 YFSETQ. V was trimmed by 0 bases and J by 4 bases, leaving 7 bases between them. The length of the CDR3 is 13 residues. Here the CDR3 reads CASSLGQTTEAFF. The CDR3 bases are TGCGCCAGCAGCTTGGGACAGACCACTGAAGCTTTCTTT.

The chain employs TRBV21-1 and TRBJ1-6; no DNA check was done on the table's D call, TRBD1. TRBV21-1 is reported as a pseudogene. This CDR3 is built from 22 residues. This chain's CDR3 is CASRFQGVEGLRGERNNSPLHF. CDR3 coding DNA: TGTGCCAGCAGATTTCAGGGGGTCGAAGGTCTGCGCGGAGAGAGGAATAATTCACCCCTCCACTTT.

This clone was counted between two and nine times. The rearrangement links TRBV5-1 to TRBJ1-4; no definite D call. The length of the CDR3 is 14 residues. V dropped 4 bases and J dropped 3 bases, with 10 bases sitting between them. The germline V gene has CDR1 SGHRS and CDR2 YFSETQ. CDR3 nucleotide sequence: TGCGCCAGCAGCGACGGGATTCCTAATGAAAAACTGTTTTTT. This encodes CASSDGIPNEKLFF.

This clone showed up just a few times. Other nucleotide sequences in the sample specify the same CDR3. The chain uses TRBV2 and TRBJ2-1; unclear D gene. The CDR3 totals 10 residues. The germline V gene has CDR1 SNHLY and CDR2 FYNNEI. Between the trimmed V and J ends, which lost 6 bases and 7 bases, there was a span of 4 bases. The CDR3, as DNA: TGTGCCAGCAGGAGGAATGAGCAGTTCTTC. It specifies CASRRNEQFF.

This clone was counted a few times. The CDR3, as DNA: TGCGCCAGCAGCTTGGTTCCGGGACAGCCCTTCTACGAGCAGTACTTC. As protein: CASSLVPGQPFYEQYF. J is TRBJ2-7 and V is TRBV5-1; the match to TRBD1 covers 7 bases. CDR3 length equals 16 residues. After removal of 0 bases from V and 3 bases from J, the junction contained 9 bases not matched to a gene. From germline, CDR1 is SGHRS and CDR2 YFSETQ.

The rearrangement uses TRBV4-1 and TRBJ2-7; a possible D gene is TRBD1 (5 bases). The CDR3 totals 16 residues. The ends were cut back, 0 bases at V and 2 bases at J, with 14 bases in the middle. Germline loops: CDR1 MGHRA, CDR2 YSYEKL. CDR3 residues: CASSQDGAARTYEQYF. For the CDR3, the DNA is TGCGCCAGCAGCCAAGATGGGGCCGCAAGAACCTACGAGCAGTACTTC.